This T cell receptor beta chain was retrieved from a study of cytomegalovirus exposure and HLA in healthy donors. Vbeta (60) and Jbeta (13) primers were used in the PCR. Sequencing used immunoSEQ multiplex PCR; TCRdb keeps in-frame clones, though not all of them. The data hold around 230,000 clones, with roughly 73% observed a single time. The trim removed 6 bases at V and 0 bases at J, leaving 10 bases unmatched. This CDR3 is built from 16 residues. CDR1 and CDR2 from the germline V gene are MNHEY and SMNVEV (reference sequence). The receptor was isolated from a boy aged 5-17 years in good health and CMV-seronegative. The V gene is TRBV27, the J gene TRBJ1-2, with TRBD1 matching 7 bases. The sample taken for sequencing was PBMCs. CDR3 coding DNA: TGTGCCAGCAGCGTAGAAGCAGGGGGGACTAACTATGGCTACACCTTC. Translating gives CASSVEAGGTNYGYTF.